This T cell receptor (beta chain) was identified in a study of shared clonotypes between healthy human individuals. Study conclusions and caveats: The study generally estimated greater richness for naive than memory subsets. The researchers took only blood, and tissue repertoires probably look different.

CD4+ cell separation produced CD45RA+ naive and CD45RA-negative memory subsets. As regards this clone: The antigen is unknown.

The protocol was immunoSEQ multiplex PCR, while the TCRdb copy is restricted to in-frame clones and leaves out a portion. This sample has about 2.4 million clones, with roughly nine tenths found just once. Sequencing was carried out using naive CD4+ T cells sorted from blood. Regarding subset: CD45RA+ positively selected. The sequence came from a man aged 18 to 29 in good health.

Here the CDR3 reads CASRRDPRNEQYF. The CDR3 DNA is TGTGCCAGCAGGAGGGACCCGCGCAACGAGCAGTACTTC. The chain carries TRBV2 and TRBJ2-7; D assignment may be TRBD1 or TRBD2 (5 bases each). The V end lost 6 bases, the J end lost 5 bases, and 14 bases lay between the germline ends. The germline gives CDR1 SNHLY, CDR2 FYNNEI. CDR3 size: 13 residues.